This TCR beta chain was profiled in a study of technical replicates of blood from a handful of donors. The repertoire was sequenced with immunoSEQ multiplex PCR; TCRdb's copy has only in-frame clones and lacks some. The table records approximately 52,000 clones, more than 70% of them present only once. Germline V gives CDR1 MNHNY, CDR2 SVGAGI (reference sequence). Trimming took 9 bases from V and 6 from J, leaving 15 bases between them. This CDR3 has 13 residues. The clonotype was recovered from a human donor in good health. Some clones in this sample may be carry-over from other donors' samples. Sequencing input: PBMCs. The chain recombines TRBV6-6 with TRBJ2-1; tentatively, D is TRBD1 (6 bases). CDR3 in amino acids: CASLGGKSNEQFF. The DNA for the CDR3 is TGTGCCAGTCTTGGGGGCAAAAGCAATGAGCAGTTCTTC.